This is a list of T cell receptor beta chains from one sample in a study of blood T cell repertoires in COVID-19. Data came from immunoSEQ multiplex PCR; TCRdb stores just in-frame clones and leaves some out. There are some 340,000 clones in the sample; 80% to 90% occur only once, and 3% lies in the top ten. The sequenced sample was peripheral blood. These receptor sequences come from a man under 40 with active or convalescent COVID-19. Each CDR3 is given with its conserved first and last residue. Fields, in order: V gene, D gene, J gene, clone size, CDR3 length, CDR3 protein, CDR3 DNA. D genes are given only for firm matches. Not all rows give a size; the values are once, few, many and, for expanded clones, a class.

TRBV20-1	.	TRBJ2-5	.	11	CSAPGIETQYF	TGCAGCGCGCCGGGGATCGAGACCCAGTACTTC
TRBV6-5	.	TRBJ1-2	.	15	CASSYSATQGYGYTF	TGTGCCAGCAGTTACTCGGCCACACAGGGTTACGGCTACACCTTC
TRBV29-1	.	TRBJ1-5	.	14	CSVGFGRSGGPQHF	TGCAGCGTTGGATTCGGGCGGTCCGGGGGGCCCCAGCATTTT
TRBV24-1	TRBD1	TRBJ1-1	.	15	CATSGRTGESSEAFF	TGTGCCACCAGTGGTCGGACAGGGGAGTCGAGTGAAGCTTTCTTT
TRBV2	.	TRBJ2-7	once	13	CASSGAPGDEQYF	TGTGCCAGCAGTGGGGCCCCAGGCGACGAGCAGTACTTC
TRBV4-3	TRBD1	TRBJ1-1	.	15	CASSQDKTGERAAFF	TGCGCCAGCAGCCAAGATAAAACAGGGGAGAGGGCAGCTTTCTTT
TRBV7-8	.	TRBJ1-1	.	17	CASSRLLSTGLGTEAFF	TGTGCCAGCAGCCGTCTCCTGTCGACAGGTCTGGGAACTGAAGCTTTCTTT
TRBV28	.	TRBJ2-7	.	15	CASRGSGFSSYEQYF	TGTGCCAGCAGAGGTTCAGGGTTCAGCTCCTACGAGCAGTACTTC
TRBV2	TRBD2	TRBJ2-7	.	14	CASSAAGAIYEQYF	TGTGCCAGCAGTGCGGCGGGAGCTATCTACGAGCAGTACTTC
TRBV27	TRBD2	TRBJ2-7	few	14	CASSPTTSGAKGYF	TGTGCCAGCAGTCCAACCACTAGCGGCGCAAAGGGGTACTTC
TRBV7-9	.	TRBJ1-1	.	13	CASSWDTLTEAFF	TGTGCCAGCAGCTGGGACACACTCACTGAAGCTTTCTTT
TRBV5-5	TRBD1	TRBJ2-7	once	15	CASSKGQGLAYEQYF	TGTGCCAGCAGCAAAGGACAGGGGCTTGCCTACGAGCAGTACTTC
TRBV6-4	TRBD1	TRBJ1-5	.	18	CPTKRRQGGISVGQPQHF	TGTCCCACCAAAAGACGACAGGGGGGTATCTCTGTGGGTCAGCCCCAGCATTTT
TRBV10-2	.	TRBJ2-3	once	15	CASSRSLGGSDTQYF	TGCGCCAGCAGTCGGAGCCTGGGGGGATCAGATACGCAGTATTTT
TRBV13	TRBD2	TRBJ2-1	.	16	CASSLGLAGVPNEQFF	TGTGCCAGCAGCTTAGGTCTAGCGGGAGTCCCCAATGAGCAGTTCTTC
TRBV4-1	.	TRBJ1-4	.	15	CASSAGLATNEKLFF	TGCGCCAGCAGCGCGGGGCTTGCAACTAATGAAAAACTGTTTTTT
TRBV24-1	.	TRBJ2-5	.	13	CATSVPGLETQYF	TGTGCCACCAGTGTCCCAGGGTTAGAGACCCAGTACTTC
TRBV27	TRBD1	TRBJ2-2	.	16	CASKGGTGTNTGELFF	TGTGCCAGCAAGGGCGGGACAGGGACGAACACCGGGGAGCTGTTTTTT
TRBV6-4	.	TRBJ1-3	.	16	CASSPPTGSPGNTIYF	TGTGCCAGCAGCCCCCCGACAGGTTCCCCTGGAAACACCATATATTTT
TRBV30	TRBD2	TRBJ2-1	.	15	CAWSVQLGTSGQQFF	TGTGCCTGGAGTGTTCAGCTTGGGACTAGCGGGCAGCAGTTCTTC
TRBV5-6	TRBD1	TRBJ1-6	.	17	CASSSYRQGRRNSPLHF	TGTGCCAGCAGCTCATACCGACAGGGCCGCCGGAATTCACCCCTCCACTTT
TRBV7-9	TRBD1	TRBJ1-2	.	15	CASSLVGQDLYGYTF	TGTGCCAGCAGCTTAGTGGGACAGGACCTTTATGGCTACACCTTC
TRBV4-2	TRBD1	TRBJ2-3	.	15	CASSQDKQGADTQYF	TGTGCCAGCAGCCAAGATAAGCAGGGGGCAGATACGCAGTATTTT
TRBV3-1/TRBV3-2	TRBD2	TRBJ2-1	.	16	CASSQEGAGGYDEQFF	TGTGCCAGCAGCCAAGAAGGTGCGGGGGGTTACGATGAGCAGTTCTTC
TRBV6-1	TRBD2	TRBJ2-1	.	16	CASSESSGNSYNEQFF	TGTGCCAGCAGTGAATCGAGCGGGAACTCCTACAATGAGCAGTTCTTC
TRBV5-1	TRBD2	TRBJ2-5	.	15	CASRELAGGQETQYF	TGCGCCAGCAGAGAACTAGCGGGGGGCCAAGAGACCCAGTACTTC
TRBV6-2/TRBV6-3	.	TRBJ2-7	once	18	CASSYSIWVAGKSYEQYF	TGTGCCAGCAGTTACAGTATTTGGGTGGCAGGGAAATCCTACGAGCAGTACTTC
TRBV9	.	TRBJ2-1	few	15	CASSLRLNSYNEQFF	TGTGCCAGCAGCCTCAGGCTCAACTCCTACAATGAGCAGTTCTTC
TRBV5-1	TRBD2	TRBJ2-1	.	16	CASSSSGVSSYNEQFF	TGCGCCAGCAGCTCTAGCGGGGTTAGCTCCTACAATGAGCAGTTCTTC
TRBV27	.	TRBJ2-5	.	15	CASALRGGHGGGQYF	TGTGCCAGCGCCCTGAGGGGGGGGCACGGGGGTGGCCAGTACTTC
TRBV6-5	.	TRBJ2-7	.	14	CASSFPGHPYEQYF	TGTGCCAGCAGCTTTCCGGGACATCCCTACGAGCAGTACTTC
TRBV30	TRBD1	TRBJ1-6	.	13	CAWRGQEVSPLHF	TGTGCCTGGAGGGGACAGGAGGTTTCACCCCTCCACTTT
TRBV3-1/TRBV3-2	.	TRBJ2-1	.	15	CASSQDGGQANEQFF	TGTGCCAGCAGCCAAGATGGAGGGCAGGCCAATGAGCAGTTCTTC
TRBV24-1	.	TRBJ2-3	once	16	CATSAGGGQGTDTQYF	TGTGCCACCAGTGCCGGGGGTGGACAGGGCACAGATACGCAGTATTTT
TRBV5-1	.	TRBJ1-6	.	14	CASSLDRNFSPLHF	TGCGCCAGCAGCTTGGACAGGAACTTTTCACCCCTCCACTTT
TRBV14	TRBD2	TRBJ2-7	.	15	CASSQRDYPSYEQYF	TGTGCCAGCAGCCAGAGGGACTACCCGTCCTACGAGCAGTACTTC
TRBV11-2	TRBD2	TRBJ2-3	.	14	CASSSQGGTDTQYF	TGTGCCAGCAGCTCCCAGGGAGGGACGGATACGCAGTATTTT
TRBV7-2	.	TRBJ1-1	.	17	CASSLARRMFMNTEAFF	TGTGCCAGCAGCTTAGCGAGGAGGATGTTCATGAACACTGAAGCTTTCTTT
TRBV29-1	.	TRBJ1-2	.	9	CSWAPGTGF	.
TRBV24-1	.	TRBJ2-1	.	13	CATSALLGHEQFF	TGTGCCACCAGTGCCCTACTAGGGCATGAGCAGTTCTTC
TRBV6-4	TRBD2	TRBJ2-7	.	14	CASLDGGDSYEQYF	TGTGCCAGTCTGGATGGGGGGGACTCCTACGAGCAGTACTTC
TRBV20-1	.	TRBJ1-1	.	11	CSASGVTEAFF	TGCAGTGCTAGTGGCGTCACTGAAGCTTTCTTT
TRBV6-1	.	TRBJ1-1	.	15	CASSEDGFQNTEAFF	TGTGCCAGCAGTGAAGATGGCTTCCAGAACACTGAAGCTTTCTTT
TRBV6-5	.	TRBJ1-3	.	15	CASSYFGVSGNTIYF	TGTGCCAGCAGTTACTTCGGGGTCTCTGGAAACACCATATATTTT
TRBV4-1	TRBD1	TRBJ1-2	.	18	CASSDYPRTGGLNYGYTF	TGCGCCAGCAGCGACTATCCGAGGACAGGGGGCCTGAACTATGGCTACACCTTC
TRBV27	.	TRBJ2-2	.	12	CASSFPAGELFF	TGTGCCAGCAGTTTTCCTGCGGGGGAGCTGTTTTTT
TRBV27	.	TRBJ2-3	few	14	CASSLGEVADTQYF	TGTGCCAGCAGTTTAGGAGAAGTTGCAGATACGCAGTATTTT
TRBV30	.	TRBJ2-1	.	13	CALWRGSYNEQFF	TGTGCCCTTTGGCGGGGATCCTACAATGAGCAGTTCTTC
TRBV7-8	.	TRBJ1-1	.	13	CASFPQANTEAFF	TGTGCCAGCTTCCCTCAGGCGAACACTGAAGCTTTCTTT
TRBV28	TRBD2	TRBJ2-3	.	17	CASSLNLAGGITDTQYF	TGTGCCAGCAGTTTAAATCTAGCGGGAGGAATCACAGATACGCAGTATTTT
TRBV6-5	TRBD2	TRBJ2-3	once	14	CASMRQAGGDTQYF	TGTGCCAGCATGCGGCAGGCGGGGGGAGATACGCAGTATTTT
TRBV7-2	.	TRBJ2-7	.	13	CASSSNGGYEQYF	TGTGCCAGCAGCTCAAACGGGGGCTACGAGCAGTACTTC
TRBV6-4	TRBD1	TRBJ2-1	.	14	CASTRSYRGSWQFF	TGTGCCAGCACAAGGAGCTACAGGGGGTCATGGCAGTTCTTC